The text below deals with one T cell receptor beta chain. In the PCR, 60 Vbeta and 13 Jbeta primers were used. Some clones are missing from TCRdb's copy, which holds only in-frame ones; the method was immunoSEQ multiplex PCR. The data contain 130,000 to 150,000 clones, 77% of them singletons. The data are from a study of cytomegalovirus exposure and HLA in healthy donors. V trimming: 2 bases; J trimming: 2 bases; junction bases outside the gene matches: 1. This CDR3 spans 13 amino acids. The V gene's germline CDR1 is SGHRS and CDR2 YFSETQ. Those who donated were healthy bone marrow donors. The sequenced sample consisted of PBMCs. The TCR comes from a woman aged 45-60 years in good health and CMV-seronegative. The chain couples TRBV5-1 to TRBJ2-7; 7 bases align to TRBD1. The CDR3 DNA sequence: TGCGCCAGCAGCTTCGGGACAGCCTACGAGCAGTACTTC. Translated, it gives CASSFGTAYEQYF. The variable domain in full, completed from reference TRBV5-1 and TRBJ2-7, reads KAGVTQTPRYLIKTRGQQVTLSCSPISGHRSVSWYQQTPGQGLQFLFEYFSETQRNKGNFPGRFSGRQFSNSRSEMNVSTLELGDSALYLCASSFGTAYEQYFGPGTRLTVT.